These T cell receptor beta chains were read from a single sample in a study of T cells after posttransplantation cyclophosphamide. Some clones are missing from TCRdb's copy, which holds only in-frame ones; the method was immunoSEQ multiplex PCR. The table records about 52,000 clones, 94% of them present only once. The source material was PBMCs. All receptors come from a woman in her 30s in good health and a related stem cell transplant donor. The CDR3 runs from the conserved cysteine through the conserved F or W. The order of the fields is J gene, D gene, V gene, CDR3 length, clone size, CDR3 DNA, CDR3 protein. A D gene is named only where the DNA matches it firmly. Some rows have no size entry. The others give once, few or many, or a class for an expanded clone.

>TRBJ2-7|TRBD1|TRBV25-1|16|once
TGTGCCAGCAGCGACCGCCGGGACAGCAACTCCTACGAGCAGTACTTC
CASSDRRDSNSYEQYF
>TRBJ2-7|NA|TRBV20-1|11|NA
TGCAGCCTCGGGGTGGTCTACGAGCAGTACTTC
CSLGVVYEQYF
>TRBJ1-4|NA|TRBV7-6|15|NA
TGTGCCAGCAGCTTAGAGTGGCAGGGTTATGAAAAACTGTTTTTT
CASSLEWQGYEKLFF
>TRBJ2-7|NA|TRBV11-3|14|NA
TGTGCCAGCAGCCCAGGACCGGGAGCCTACGAGCAGTACTTC
CASSPGPGAYEQYF
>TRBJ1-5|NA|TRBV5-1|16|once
TGCGCCAGCAGCTTGGACCCAGGGAATAGCAATCAGCCCCAGCATTTT
CASSLDPGNSNQPQHF
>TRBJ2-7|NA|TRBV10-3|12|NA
TGTGCCATCAGCGCACAGGCCTACGAGCAGTACTTC
CAISAQAYEQYF
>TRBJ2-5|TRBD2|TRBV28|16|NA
TGTGCCAGCTGTAATTCCCTAGCGGGGGGAGGAGAGACCCAGTACTTC
CASCNSLAGGGETQYF
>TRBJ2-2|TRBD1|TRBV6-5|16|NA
TGTGCCAGCAGTTCCGGACAGGGTATGGACACCGGGGAGCTGTTTTTT
CASSSGQGMDTGELFF
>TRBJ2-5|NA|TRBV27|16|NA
TGTGCCAGCAGTTTAGGGTTGGGACTCGGGGAAGAGACCCAGTACTTC
CASSLGLGLGEETQYF
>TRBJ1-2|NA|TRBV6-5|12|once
TGTGCCAGCAGTTACAGGGGCACGGGCTACACCTTC
CASSYRGTGYTF
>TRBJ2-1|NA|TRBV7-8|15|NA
TGTGCCAGCAGCGACCTCTCCGGGGGGCGGTATGAGCAGTTCTTC
CASSDLSGGRYEQFF
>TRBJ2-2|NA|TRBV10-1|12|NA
TGCGCCAGCAGTGAAAGCTCCGGGGAGCTGTTTTTT
CASSESSGELFF
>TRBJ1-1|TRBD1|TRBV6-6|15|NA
TGTGCCAGCAGTTACTCGAGACAGGGAAACACTGAAGCTTTCTTT
CASSYSRQGNTEAFF
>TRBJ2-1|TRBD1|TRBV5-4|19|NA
TGTGCCAGCAGCTTGGGATCGGACAGGGGAGGGGGAATCGGTAGTGAGCAGTTCTTC
CASSLGSDRGGGIGSEQFF
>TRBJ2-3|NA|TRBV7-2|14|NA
TGTGCCAGCAGCTCGGGGGTGAGCACAGATACGCAGTATTTT
CASSSGVSTDTQYF
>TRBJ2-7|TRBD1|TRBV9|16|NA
TGTGCCAGCAGCGCTCCAACGGGACAGGGCTTAGGCGAGCAGTACTTC
CASSAPTGQGLGEQYF
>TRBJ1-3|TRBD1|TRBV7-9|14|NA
TGTGCCAGCAGCTTTTCAGGGGGCACGGACACCATATATTTT
CASSFSGGTDTIYF
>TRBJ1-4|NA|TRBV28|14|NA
TGTGCCAGCAGTCCGACAGGTTCTAATGAAAAACTGTTTTTT
CASSPTGSNEKLFF
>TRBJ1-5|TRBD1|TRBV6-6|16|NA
TGTGCCAGCAGTTACTCGATCGGACAGGGAGAACAGCCCCAGCATTTT
CASSYSIGQGEQPQHF
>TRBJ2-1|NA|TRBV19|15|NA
TGTGCCGGTAGGTTAAGAGGGCAGTCCTACAATGAGCAGTTCTTC
CAGRLRGQSYNEQFF
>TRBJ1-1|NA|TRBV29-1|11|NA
TGCAGCGTTGCCCCAAATGCTGAAGCTTTCTTT
CSVAPNAEAFF
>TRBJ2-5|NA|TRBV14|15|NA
TGTGCCAGCAGCCAAGTGCTGGGCACTGGAGGGACCCAGTACTTC
CASSQVLGTGGTQYF
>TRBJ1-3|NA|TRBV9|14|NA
TGTGCCAGCAGCGTAGTGGGAGCTGGAAACACCATATATTTT
CASSVVGAGNTIYF
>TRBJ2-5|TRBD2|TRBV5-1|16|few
TGCGCCAGCAGCCCAAGGACTAGCGGGGGCGGAGAGACCCAGTACTTC
CASSPRTSGGGETQYF
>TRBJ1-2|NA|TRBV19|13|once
TGTGCCAGTAACCCTTGGGCAGGCTATGGCTACACCTTC
CASNPWAGYGYTF
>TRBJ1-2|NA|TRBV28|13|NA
TGTGCCAGCAGCGTCCAGCGAATCTATGGCTACACCTTC
CASSVQRIYGYTF
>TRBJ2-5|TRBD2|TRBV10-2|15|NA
TGCGCCAGCAACCTAGCGGGGGGGTACCAAGAGACCCAGTACTTC
CASNLAGGYQETQYF
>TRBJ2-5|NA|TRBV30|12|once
TGTGCCTGGGCCCGGGGGCAAGAGACCCAGTACTTC
CAWARGQETQYF
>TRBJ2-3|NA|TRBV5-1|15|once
TGCGCCAGCAGCTTGGATTTTCCGGGCACAGATACGCAGTATTTT
CASSLDFPGTDTQYF
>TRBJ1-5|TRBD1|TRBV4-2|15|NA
TGTGCCAGCAGCCAAGGACCGGGACAGAATCAGCCCCAGCATTTT
CASSQGPGQNQPQHF
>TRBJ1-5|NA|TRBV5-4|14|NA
TGTGCCAGCAGCCCAGGTACCGGCAATCAGCCCCAGCATTTT
CASSPGTGNQPQHF
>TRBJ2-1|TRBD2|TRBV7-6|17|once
TGTGCCAGCAGCTTAGTGGCTAGCGGGACATCCTACAATGAGCAGTTCTTC
CASSLVASGTSYNEQFF
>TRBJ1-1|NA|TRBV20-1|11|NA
TGCAGTGCTGCAGGGGACACTGAAGCTTTCTTT
CSAAGDTEAFF